Detailed here is one T cell receptor beta chain. This clone was seen only once. No cognate antigen has been identified for it. No much larger clone is present one base from it, and per-base qualities are unavailable. Other DNA sequences in the same sample also yield this CDR3. Collaborating institutions collected whole blood in K2EDTA tubes following their own protocols. For TCRbeta analysis, collaborators shipped samples in one of three forms: frozen whole blood, isolated PBMCs, or DNA extracted from either of those sample types. The sample is drawn from a study of blood T cell repertoires in COVID-19 (dated by TCRdb to 2020 to 2022). For the study in its entirety: Samples covering the acute and convalescent phases of COVID-19 were provided by collaborators in the United States, Italy and Spain. Where available, HLA class I and class II types were taken from metadata supplied by the sample provider and were not determined by assay-based typing. The prospective study material was composed of cDNA or gDNA derived from T cells, B-cell-depleted T cells, or PBMCs. A freely available public database, intended as a resource for researchers studying the immune response to SARS-CoV-2, is where the repertoires were released. A de-identified subject ID, COVID-19 status, age in years and sex were almost always included in the sample metadata. Subjects who had been exposed to COVID-19, were actively infected with it, or had recovered from it provided the deeply sampled blood TCRbeta repertoires that made up the dataset. The samples were drawn from two sources: the first 160 participants of the ongoing ImmuneRACE study, and 1,254 subjects contributed by 6 global collaborators.

The immunoSEQ Assay, a bias-controlled multiplex PCR, was used to amplify TCRbeta CDR3 regions from genomic DNA. The study's processing was this. The number of nucleated cells in each sample was estimated by amplification of reference gene primers within the assay. Sequence reads were collapsed and filtered to measure the absolute abundance of every unique TCRbeta CDR3 rearrangement. For each sample, productive Simpson clonality was calculated by taking the square root of Simpson's diversity index across productive rearrangements. TCRdb holds this immuneACCESS table with in-frame rearrangements only. Some clones are missing; in checked studies, unresolved V genes explain under half, and the rest has no known cause. That table gives V, J and clone size, and the DNA gave D and trimming. The sample contains roughly 260,000 clones, 79% of them found a single time. Roughly 4% of the sample comes from the top ten.

General study outcomes and caveats: The quantity of clinical and demographic metadata differed by source and by participant and was supplied without curation.

This clonotype was sampled from a woman between 35 and 50 years old with active or convalescent COVID-19. The sequencing input was peripheral blood.

The CDR3 protein sequence reads: CASSLAGGTDTQYF. The base sequence is TGCGCCAGCAGCCTAGCGGGGGGCACAGATACGCAGTATTTT. The sequence joins TRBV5-1 to TRBJ2-3, with 10 junctional bases fitting TRBD2. From its cysteine to its phenylalanine, the CDR3 spans 14 amino acids. Just CDR3 DNA is preserved here, 42 bases in frame from base 1. Trimming leaves V shorter by 4 bases and J shorter by 1 base, with the junction holding 0 bases beyond the gene matches. Per the germline V gene, SGHRS is the CDR1 and YFSETQ is the CDR2.